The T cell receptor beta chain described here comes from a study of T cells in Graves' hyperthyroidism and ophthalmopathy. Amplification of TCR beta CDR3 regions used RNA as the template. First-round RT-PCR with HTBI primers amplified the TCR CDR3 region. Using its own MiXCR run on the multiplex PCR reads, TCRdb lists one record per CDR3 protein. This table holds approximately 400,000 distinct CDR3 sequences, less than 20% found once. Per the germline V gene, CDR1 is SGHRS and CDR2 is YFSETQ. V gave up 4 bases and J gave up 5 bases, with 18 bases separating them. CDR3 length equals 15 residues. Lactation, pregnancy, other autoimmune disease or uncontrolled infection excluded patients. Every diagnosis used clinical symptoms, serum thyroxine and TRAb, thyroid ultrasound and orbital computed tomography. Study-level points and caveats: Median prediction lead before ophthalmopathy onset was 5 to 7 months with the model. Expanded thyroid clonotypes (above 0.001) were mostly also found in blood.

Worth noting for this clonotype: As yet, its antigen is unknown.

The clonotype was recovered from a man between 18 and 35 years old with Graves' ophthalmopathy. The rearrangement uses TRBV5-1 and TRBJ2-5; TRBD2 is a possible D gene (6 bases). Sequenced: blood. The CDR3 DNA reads TGCGCCAGCAGCGTCTCCCGGGGGAAGGGGGAGACCCAGTACTTC. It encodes CASSVSRGKGETQYF.